The clone carrying this T cell receptor beta chain was counted between two and nine times. This specimen comes from a study of blood T cell repertoires in COVID-19. At the level of the study: Italy, Spain and the United States were the sources of the convalescent and acute COVID-19 samples.

Germline V gene sequence: CDR1 MNHEY, CDR2 SMNVEV (reference sequence). V was shortened by 0 bases and J by 7 bases, with 19 bases between the two germline ends. The CDR3 is 17 residues long. Clones were read by immunoSEQ multiplex PCR, and TCRdb kept only the in-frame ones, dropping some. The sample carries some 460,000 clones, approximately 90% recorded once. The V and J genes are TRBV27 and TRBJ1-5; perhaps TRBD1 as D (6 bases). The specimen sequenced was PBMCs or T cells enriched from blood (not recorded which). The TCR comes from a woman under 30 who had recovered from COVID-19. The CDR3 loop reads CASSLSAQGIYWQPQHF. CDR3 DNA: TGTGCCAGCAGTTTATCGGCGCAGGGGATTTATTGGCAGCCCCAGCATTTT.